The 13 T cell receptor beta chains given below trace back to one sample, sequenced in a study of PD-L1 blockade in urothelial cancer. The time point here: peripheral blood 6 weeks after treatment start. Sequencing was performed with immunoSEQ multiplex PCR; in TCRdb, only in-frame clones are kept and a portion is missing. The repertoire holds approximately 110,000 clones, with more than 85% as singletons. The specimen comprised PBMCs, sampled around atezolizumab (anti-PD-L1) treatment. These TCRs come from a man in his 60s with urothelial cancer.

The chain recombines TRBV5-4 with TRBJ2-3; no clear D. Germline loops: CDR1 SGHNT, CDR2 YYREEE (reference sequence). V was clipped by 4 bases and J by 0 bases, with 9 bases between them. This CDR3 has 14 residues. The CDR3 DNA reads TGTGCCAGCAGCCCAGTTTTAAGCACAGATACGCAGTATTTT. Residues: CASSPVLSTDTQYF.

J is TRBJ1-5 and V is TRBV21-1. TRBV21-1 is noted as a pseudogene. The CDR3 totals 14 residues. CDR3 residues: CASPQGGNNQPQHF. CDR3 sequence (DNA): TGTGCCAGCCCCCAAGGAGGGAACAATCAGCCCCAGCATTTT.

The chain recombines TRBV11-2 with TRBJ2-5; TRBD2 matches 8 bases. Germline V gene data show CDR1 as SGHAT and CDR2 as FQNNGV. The junction had 7 bases not matched to a gene; V was cut back by 3 bases and J by 4 bases. The CDR3 totals 15 residues. In DNA, the CDR3 is TGTGCCAGCAGCTTTACCGGGGGGGAGCGAGAGACCCAGTACTTC. Its protein product is CASSFTGGERETQYF. The full variable domain, its missing parts supplied by reference TRBV11-2 and TRBJ2-5, is EAGVAQSPRYKIIEKRQSVAFWCNPISGHATLYWYQQILGQGPKLLIQFQNNGVVDDSQLPKDRFSAERLKGVDSTLKIQPAKLEDSAVYLCASSFTGGERETQYFGPGTRLLVL.

The chain uses TRBV29-1 and TRBJ1-4; D is perhaps TRBD1 (6 bases). The V end was cut by 6 bases, the J end by 8 bases, with 19 bases between. CDR3 length: 14 residues. Germline CDR1 and CDR2: SQVTM and ANQGSEA. Written as DNA, the CDR3 is TGCAGCGTCTCCCTACAGGGCCCGGGGGAAAAACTGTTTTTT. It codes for CSVSLQGPGEKLFF.

The rearrangement links TRBV19 to TRBJ1-4; 7 nucleotides line up with TRBD1. The CDR3 length is 15 residues. Losses at the gene ends were 10 bases for V and 5 bases for J; bases not matched to a gene: 13. Germline V lookup: CDR1 LNHDA, CDR2 SQIVND (reference sequence). The CDR3 region is CATSLGDRVNEKLFF. In nucleotides, the CDR3 is TGTGCCACCTCCTTGGGGGACAGAGTAAATGAAAAACTGTTTTTT.

The genes are TRBV11-3 and TRBJ1-2; TRBD1 matches at 7 bases. The CDR3 totals 15 residues. CDR1 is SGHNT, CDR2 YENEEA, per germline. J lost 7 bases, V lost 5 bases, and 13 bases had no gene match. The CDR3 is CASSARTGGDRGYTF. CDR3 DNA: TGTGCCAGCAGCGCTAGGACAGGTGGGGACCGTGGCTACACCTTC.

The chain joins TRBV5-1 to TRBJ2-3, with D maybe TRBD1 (6 bases). CDR3 size: 14 residues. Germline CDR1 reads SGHRS; CDR2 reads YFSETQ. The V end was cut by 4 bases, the J end by 0 bases, with 9 bases between. CDR3 loop: CASSLGQSTDTQYF. The CDR3 region has the DNA TGCGCCAGCAGCCTAGGACAGAGCACAGATACGCAGTATTTT.

V gene TRBV4-2 combines with J gene TRBJ2-7, with a tentative D call TRBD2 (7 bases). This CDR3 comprises 14 residues. Per the germline V gene, CDR1 is LGHNA and CDR2 is YNFKEQ. V lost 4 bases to trimming and J lost 3 bases, with 13 bases between them. The CDR3 DNA reads TGTGCCAGCAGCCCATACAGGGAGGGCTACGAGCAGTACTTC. Protein: CASSPYREGYEQYF.

The rearrangement joins TRBV9 to TRBJ2-1; 8 nucleotides match TRBD2. The CDR3 is 15 amino acids. Per the germline V gene, CDR1 is SGDLS and CDR2 is YYNGEE. The V gene end was trimmed by 0 bases and the J gene end by 5 bases; junction bases not matched to a gene: 4. The CDR3 is CASSVGPGGHNEQFF. The CDR3 nucleotides are TGTGCCAGCAGCGTAGGGCCGGGAGGGCACAATGAGCAGTTCTTC.

This clone showed up just a few times. CDR3 residues: CASSVAPGGNSPLHF. For the CDR3, the DNA is TGTGCCAGCAGCGTAGCCCCAGGGGGTAATTCACCCCTCCACTTT. This rearrangement joins TRBV9 to TRBJ1-6; 7 nucleotides align to TRBD1. Germline V gives CDR1 SGDLS, CDR2 YYNGEE. The CDR3 spans 15 residues. Trimming took 0 bases from V and 6 from J; bases not matched to a gene: 3.

J is TRBJ2-2 and V is TRBV10-3, with 12 bases fitting TRBD2. Germline V gene data show CDR1 as ENHRY and CDR2 as SYGVKD. V dropped 3 bases and J dropped 6; count of bases not matched to a gene: 8. The CDR3 sequence is 17 residues long. CDR3 bases: TGTGCCATCAGTGACCCGACTAGCGGGAGAGGTGCCGGGGAGCTGTTTTTT. Translation gives CAISDPTSGRGAGELFF.

V usage is TRBV27 and J usage is TRBJ1-5; D uncertain. Trimming left V 2 bases short and J 3 bases short, with 11 bases between. The CDR3 length is 15 residues. Germline lookup yields CDR1 MNHEY and CDR2 SMNVEV (reference sequence). The CDR3 DNA is TGTGCCAGCAGTTTAAAAGGAGCCCTCAATCAGCCCCAGCATTTT. Its translation is CASSLKGALNQPQHF.

The rearrangement uses TRBV5-1 and TRBJ2-5; 9 bases align to TRBD2. In germline, CDR1 is SGHRS, CDR2 YFSETQ. The CDR3 is made up of 15 amino acids. V lost 4 bases to trimming and J lost 5 bases; unmatched junction nucleotides: 9. This CDR3 is CASSQGTSLFETQYF. The DNA of the CDR3 is TGCGCCAGCAGCCAGGGGACTAGCCTTTTCGAGACCCAGTACTTC.